This T cell receptor (beta chain) emerged from a study of CD8 T cells in ankylosing spondylitis (dated by TCRdb to 2015 to 2018). Regarding the study in general: To find TCR variants linked to disease, the study profiled T cell receptor beta repertoires in ankylosing spondylitis patients and healthy donors. Peripheral blood was sampled, and synovial fluid was additionally collected from ankylosing spondylitis patients. In total, the full study cohort was made up of about 99 healthy donors and about two dozen ankylosing spondylitis patients. General study outcomes and caveats: Some of the motif variants had been reported before in the synovial fluid and blood of reactive arthritis patients, a finding that suggests common disease-initiation mechanisms. A CD8+ phenotype was shown by the disease-linked clones, which were found at relatively low frequencies in peripheral blood. Significant enrichment of the disease-linked clones was reported in matched synovial fluid samples from ankylosing spondylitis patients. Blood from ankylosing spondylitis patients appeared to be characterized by a TCR beta motif made up of about 8 highly homologous amino acid variants.

The sample was run on an Illumina HiSeq 2500. TCR beta libraries were prepared by quantitative 5'-RACE with molecular barcodes. The study's own analysis went as follows. Disease-linked TCR variants were identified with a new computational method built on a probabilistic model of VDJ rearrangement. TCRdb cleaned the public reads at Q25 with fastp, built clones with MiXCR and kept in-frame beta chains. Duplicate CDR3 protein sequences are folded into a single record with the most common DNA and genes. Clone size and V and J calls follow TCRdb, not the original study. The sample includes about 800,000 distinct CDR3 sequences, with about an eighth observed a single time. 0.45% to 0.6% of the sample rests with the top ten. Regarding this clonotype: Its target antigen remains unknown. No base quality information exists; no much larger clone differs at one position.

Including cysteine and phenylalanine, the CDR3 has 13 amino acids. Only the CDR3 portion is preserved as DNA: 39 bases, with reading frame beginning at the first base. The germline V gene (reference sequence) specifies SEHNR as CDR1 and FQNEAQ as CDR2. The junction carries 8 bases between V and J, which are trimmed by 5 bases and 1 base respectively. Sequencing was done on a sample of blood, either unsorted or a sorted T cell fraction (not recorded which). The chain couples TRBV7-9 to TRBJ1-2; the D gene assignment is ambiguous. The receptor comes from a male donor with ankylosing spondylitis. The CDR3 loop reads CASSLRNNYGYTF. The nucleotide sequence is given as TGTGCCAGCAGCCTTCGGAATAACTATGGCTACACCTTC.